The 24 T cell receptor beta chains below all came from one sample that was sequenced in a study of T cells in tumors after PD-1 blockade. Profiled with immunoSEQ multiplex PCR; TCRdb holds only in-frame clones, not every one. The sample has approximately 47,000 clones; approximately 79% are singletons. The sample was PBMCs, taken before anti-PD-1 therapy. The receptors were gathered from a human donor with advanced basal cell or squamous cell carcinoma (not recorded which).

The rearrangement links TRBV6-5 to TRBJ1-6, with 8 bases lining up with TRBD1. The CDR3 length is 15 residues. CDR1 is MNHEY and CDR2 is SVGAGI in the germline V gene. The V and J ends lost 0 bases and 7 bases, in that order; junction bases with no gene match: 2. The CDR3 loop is CASSYSYRGNSPLHF. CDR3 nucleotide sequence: TGTGCCAGCAGTTACTCATACAGGGGGAATTCACCCCTCCACTTT.

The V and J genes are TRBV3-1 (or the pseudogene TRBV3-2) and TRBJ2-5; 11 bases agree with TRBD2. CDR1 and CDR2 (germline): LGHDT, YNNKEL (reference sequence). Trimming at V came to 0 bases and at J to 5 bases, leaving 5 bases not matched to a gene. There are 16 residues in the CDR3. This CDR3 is CASSQEYSGGDETQYF. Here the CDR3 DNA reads TGTGCCAGCAGCCAAGAGTATAGCGGGGGGGACGAGACCCAGTACTTC.

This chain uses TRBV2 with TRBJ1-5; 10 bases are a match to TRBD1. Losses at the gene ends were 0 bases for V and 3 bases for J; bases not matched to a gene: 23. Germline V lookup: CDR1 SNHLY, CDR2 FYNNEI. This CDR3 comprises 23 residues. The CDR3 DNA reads TGTGCCAGCAGTGAAGCGCTTCTTGGTTGGACCCTGACAGGGGGCGCTTCCAATCAGCCCCAGCATTTT. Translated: CASSEALLGWTLTGGASNQPQHF.

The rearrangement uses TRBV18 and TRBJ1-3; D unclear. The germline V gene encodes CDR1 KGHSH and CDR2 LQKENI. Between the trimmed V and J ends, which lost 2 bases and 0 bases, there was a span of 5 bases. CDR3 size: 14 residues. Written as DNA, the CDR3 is TGTGCCAGCTCACCAGGGGTCTCTGGAAACACCATATATTTT. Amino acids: CASSPGVSGNTIYF. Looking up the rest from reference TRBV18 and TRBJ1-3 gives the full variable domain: NAGVMQNPRHLVRRRGQEARLRCSPMKGHSHVYWYRQLPEEGLKFMVYLQKENIIDESGMPKERFSAEFPKEGPSILRIQQVVRGDSAAYFCASSPGVSGNTIYFGEGSWLTVV.

Written as DNA, the CDR3 is TGCAGCGTTCGTCTAGCGGGAGGGATTCAATCCTACGAGCAGTACTTC. This translates into CSVRLAGGIQSYEQYF. The rearrangement joins TRBV29-1 to TRBJ2-7, with 12 bases that match TRBD2. The CDR3 has 16 residues. Germline V lookup: CDR1 SQVTM, CDR2 ANQGSEA. Trimming removed 5 bases from V and 1 base from J; junction bases left unmatched: 9.

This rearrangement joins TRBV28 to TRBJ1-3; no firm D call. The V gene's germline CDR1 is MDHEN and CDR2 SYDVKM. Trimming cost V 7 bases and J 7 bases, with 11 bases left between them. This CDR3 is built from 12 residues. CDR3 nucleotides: TGTGCCAGCACCCAGAGCGGGAACACCATATATTTT. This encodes CASTQSGNTIYF.

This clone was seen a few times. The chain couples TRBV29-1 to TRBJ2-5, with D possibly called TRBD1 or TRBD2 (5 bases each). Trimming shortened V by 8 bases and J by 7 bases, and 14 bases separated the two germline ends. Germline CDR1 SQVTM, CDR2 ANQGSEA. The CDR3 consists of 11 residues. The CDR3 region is CSLDEGSTQYF. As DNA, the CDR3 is TGCAGCTTAGACGAGGGGTCGACCCAGTACTTC.

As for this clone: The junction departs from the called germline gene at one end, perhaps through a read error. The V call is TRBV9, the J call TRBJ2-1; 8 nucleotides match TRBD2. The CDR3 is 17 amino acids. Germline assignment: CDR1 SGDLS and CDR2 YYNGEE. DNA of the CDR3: TGTGCCAACAGCGTACGGGGGGGCAGCAGCTCCTACAATGAGCAGTTCTTC. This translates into CANSVRGGSSSYNEQFF.

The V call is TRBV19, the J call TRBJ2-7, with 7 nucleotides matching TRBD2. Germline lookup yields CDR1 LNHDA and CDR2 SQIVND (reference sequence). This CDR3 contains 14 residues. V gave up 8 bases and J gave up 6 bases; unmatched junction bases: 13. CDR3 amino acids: CASGGEVWRGEQYF. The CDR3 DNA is TGTGCCAGTGGGGGGGAGGTTTGGCGTGGCGAGCAGTACTTC.

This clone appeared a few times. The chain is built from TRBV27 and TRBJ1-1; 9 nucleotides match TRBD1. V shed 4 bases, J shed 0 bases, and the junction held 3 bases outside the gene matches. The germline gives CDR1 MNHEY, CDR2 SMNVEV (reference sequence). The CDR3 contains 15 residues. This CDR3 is CASSYRTGVNTEAFF. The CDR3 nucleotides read TGTGCCAGCAGTTACCGGACAGGGGTGAACACTGAAGCTTTCTTT.

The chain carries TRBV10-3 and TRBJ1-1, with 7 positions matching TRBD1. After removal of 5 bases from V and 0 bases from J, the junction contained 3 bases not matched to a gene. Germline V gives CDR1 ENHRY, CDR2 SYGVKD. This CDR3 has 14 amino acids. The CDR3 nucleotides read TGTGCCATCAGTCCGGGACAGATGAACACTGAAGCTTTCTTT. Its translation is CAISPGQMNTEAFF.

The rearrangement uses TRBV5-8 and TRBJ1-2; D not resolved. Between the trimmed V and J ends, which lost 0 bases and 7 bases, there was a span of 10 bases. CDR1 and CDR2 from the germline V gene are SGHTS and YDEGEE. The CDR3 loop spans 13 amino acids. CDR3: CASSLVVFGGYTF. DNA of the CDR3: TGTGCCAGCAGCTTGGTAGTTTTCGGTGGCTACACCTTC. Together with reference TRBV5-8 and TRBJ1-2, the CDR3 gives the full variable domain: EAGVTQSPTHLIKTRGQQATLRCSPISGHTSVYWYQQALGLGLQFLLWYDEGEERNRGNFPPRFSGRQFPNYSSELNVNALELEDSALYLCASSLVVFGGYTFGSGTRLTVV.

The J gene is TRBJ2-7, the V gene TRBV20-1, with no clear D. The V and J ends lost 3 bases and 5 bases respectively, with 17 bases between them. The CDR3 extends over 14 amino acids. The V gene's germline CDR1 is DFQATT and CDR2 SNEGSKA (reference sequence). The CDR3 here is CSASGLSRINEQYF. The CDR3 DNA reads TGCAGTGCTAGTGGCCTCAGTCGGATAAACGAGCAGTACTTC.

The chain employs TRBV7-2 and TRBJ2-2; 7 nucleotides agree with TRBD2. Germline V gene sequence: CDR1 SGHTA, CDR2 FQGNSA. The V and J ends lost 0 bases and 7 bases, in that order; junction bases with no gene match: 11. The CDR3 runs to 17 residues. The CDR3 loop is CASSLAVLRGGVGELFF. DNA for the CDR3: TGTGCCAGCAGCTTAGCGGTTTTGAGGGGAGGGGTCGGGGAGCTGTTTTTT.

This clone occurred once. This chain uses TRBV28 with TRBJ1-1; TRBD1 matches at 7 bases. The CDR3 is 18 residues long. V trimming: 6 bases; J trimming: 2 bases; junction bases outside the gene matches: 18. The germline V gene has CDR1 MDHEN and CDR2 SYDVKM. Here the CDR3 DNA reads TGTGCCAGCAGCACCCCGATCGACAGGGAGAAGGCTAACACTGAAGCTTTCTTT. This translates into CASSTPIDREKANTEAFF.

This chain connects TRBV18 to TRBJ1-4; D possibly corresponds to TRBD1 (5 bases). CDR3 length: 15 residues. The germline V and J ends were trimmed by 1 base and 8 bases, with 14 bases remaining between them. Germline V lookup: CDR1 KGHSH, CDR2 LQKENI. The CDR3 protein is CASSPRGGGEEKLFF. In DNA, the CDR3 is TGTGCCAGCTCACCACGCGGGGGAGGAGAAGAAAAACTGTTTTTT.

The DNA of the CDR3 is TGTGCCAGTAGTATGAGACACCCGAGCTCCTATAATTCACCCCTCCACTTT. Translating it yields CASSMRHPSSYNSPLHF. This chain uses TRBV19 with TRBJ1-6; D not resolved. The CDR3 totals 17 residues. Per germline, CDR1 LNHDA and CDR2 SQIVND (reference sequence). Trimming took 3 bases from V and 0 from J, leaving 12 bases between them.

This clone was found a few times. CDR3 bases: TGCGCCAGCAGCTTGGACGGGACAAATGAGGAGACCCAGTACTTC. Amino acids: CASSLDGTNEETQYF. The V call is TRBV5-1, the J call TRBJ2-5; maybe TRBD1 (6 bases). The CDR3 length is 15 residues. Germline V gives CDR1 SGHRS, CDR2 YFSETQ. Between the trimmed V and J ends, which lost 0 bases and 5 bases, there was a span of 14 bases.

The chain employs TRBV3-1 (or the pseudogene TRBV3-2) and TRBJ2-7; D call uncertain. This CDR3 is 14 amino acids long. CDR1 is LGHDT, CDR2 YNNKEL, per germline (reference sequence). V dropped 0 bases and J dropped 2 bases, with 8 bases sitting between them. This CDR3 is CASSQDGGPYEQYF. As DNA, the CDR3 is TGTGCCAGCAGCCAAGATGGCGGTCCCTACGAGCAGTACTTC.

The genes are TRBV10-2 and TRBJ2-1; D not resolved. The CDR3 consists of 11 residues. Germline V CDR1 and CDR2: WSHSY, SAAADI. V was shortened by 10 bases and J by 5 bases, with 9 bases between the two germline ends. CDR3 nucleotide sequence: TGCGCCACCAGGAAGGACAATGAGCAGTTCTTC. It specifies CATRKDNEQFF.

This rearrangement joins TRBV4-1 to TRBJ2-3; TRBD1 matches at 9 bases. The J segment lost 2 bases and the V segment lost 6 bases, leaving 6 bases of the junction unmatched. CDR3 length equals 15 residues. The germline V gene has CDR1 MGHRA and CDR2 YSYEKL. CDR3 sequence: CASSHGDRATDTQYF. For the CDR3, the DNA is TGCGCCAGCAGTCATGGGGACAGGGCCACAGATACGCAGTATTTT.

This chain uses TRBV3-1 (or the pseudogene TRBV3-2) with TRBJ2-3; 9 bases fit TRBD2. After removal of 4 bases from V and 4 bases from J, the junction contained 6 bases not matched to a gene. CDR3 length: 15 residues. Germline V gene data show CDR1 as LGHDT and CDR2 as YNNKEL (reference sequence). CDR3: CASSRGSGSPDTQYF. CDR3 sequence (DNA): TGTGCCAGCAGCCGCGGTAGCGGGAGCCCAGATACGCAGTATTTT.

This chain's CDR3 is CASRTSGNTGELFF. The CDR3 DNA sequence: TGCGCCAGCAGAACTAGCGGGAACACCGGGGAGCTGTTTTTT. The chain couples TRBV5-1 to TRBJ2-2; 8 bases line up with TRBD2. Looked up from germline, CDR1 is SGHRS and CDR2 is YFSETQ. This CDR3 is 14 amino acids long. V was pared by 5 bases and J by 1 base, with 1 base of the junction left unmatched. Based on the CDR3 plus reference TRBV5-1 and TRBJ2-2, the full variable domain is KAGVTQTPRYLIKTRGQQVTLSCSPISGHRSVSWYQQTPGQGLQFLFEYFSETQRNKGNFPGRFSGRQFSNSRSEMNVSTLELGDSALYLCASRTSGNTGELFFGEGSRLTVL.

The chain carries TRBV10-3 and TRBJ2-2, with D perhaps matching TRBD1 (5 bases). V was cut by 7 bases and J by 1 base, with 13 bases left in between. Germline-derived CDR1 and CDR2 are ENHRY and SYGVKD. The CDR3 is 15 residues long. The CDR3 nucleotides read TGTGCCATCAACGCACAGGAAATGAACACCGGGGAGCTGTTTTTT. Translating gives CAINAQEMNTGELFF.